This T cell receptor beta chain came from a study of blood T cells in healthy people across ages. Alongside a J-beta primer mix, a sample-barcoded 5' primer served in a second PCR lasting about 7 to 11 cycles. TCRdb re-analysed the 5' RACE reads in MiXCR, keeping a single row per CDR3 protein. The sample includes some 1,800,000 distinct CDR3 sequences, approximately 39% of them seen just once. The CDR3 extends over 11 amino acids. The germline CDR1 and CDR2 sequences are DFQATT and SNEGSKA (reference sequence). V lost 5 bases to trimming and J lost 2 bases, with 7 bases between them. This clonotype was detected ten times or more.

The chain is built from TRBV20-1 and TRBJ2-7; D is possibly TRBD2 (5 bases). The specimen sequenced was blood. This clonotype originated in a human donor in good health. In DNA, the CDR3 is TGCAGTGCTCGAGGGACCTACGAGCAGTACTTC. This translates into CSARGTYEQYF.